Ten or more counts support the clone carrying this T cell receptor beta chain. The antigen is undetermined. The data were taken from a study of T cells in Graves' hyperthyroidism and ophthalmopathy. The CDR3 is 16 amino acids. Germline V CDR1 and CDR2: SGHKS, YYEKEE (reference sequence). V lost 3 bases, J lost 5 bases, and 5 bases stayed unmatched. Diagnoses were established using clinical symptoms, serum thyroxine and TRAb, thyroid ultrasound and orbital computed tomography. Authors of the study amplified TCR beta CDR3 regions from RNA transcripts. Initially, a first-round RT-PCR of the TCR CDR3 employed the HTBI primer set. In TCRdb, the multiplex PCR reads were re-called with MiXCR into one record per CDR3 protein. Of about 400,000 distinct CDR3 sequences detected, 11% to 15% appear once; the ten largest clones hold around 30%. Study-wide points: The blood repertoire included most of the expanded thyroid clonotypes above 0.001.

The sequenced material came from blood. V usage is TRBV5-5 and J usage is TRBJ2-2, with 12 nucleotides matching TRBD1. This clonotype originated in a man between 50 and 59 years old with Graves' ophthalmopathy. CDR3 DNA: TGTGCCAGCAGCTGGGGACAGGGGGCGGAGACCGGGGAGCTGTTTTTT. Amino acids: CASSWGQGAETGELFF. The whole variable domain, remainder taken from reference TRBV5-5 and TRBJ2-2, is DAGVTQSPTHLIKTRGQQVTLRCSPISGHKSVSWYQQVLGQGPQFIFQYYEKEERGRGNFPDRFSARQFPNYSSELNVNALLLGDSALYLCASSWGQGAETGELFFGEGSRLTVL.